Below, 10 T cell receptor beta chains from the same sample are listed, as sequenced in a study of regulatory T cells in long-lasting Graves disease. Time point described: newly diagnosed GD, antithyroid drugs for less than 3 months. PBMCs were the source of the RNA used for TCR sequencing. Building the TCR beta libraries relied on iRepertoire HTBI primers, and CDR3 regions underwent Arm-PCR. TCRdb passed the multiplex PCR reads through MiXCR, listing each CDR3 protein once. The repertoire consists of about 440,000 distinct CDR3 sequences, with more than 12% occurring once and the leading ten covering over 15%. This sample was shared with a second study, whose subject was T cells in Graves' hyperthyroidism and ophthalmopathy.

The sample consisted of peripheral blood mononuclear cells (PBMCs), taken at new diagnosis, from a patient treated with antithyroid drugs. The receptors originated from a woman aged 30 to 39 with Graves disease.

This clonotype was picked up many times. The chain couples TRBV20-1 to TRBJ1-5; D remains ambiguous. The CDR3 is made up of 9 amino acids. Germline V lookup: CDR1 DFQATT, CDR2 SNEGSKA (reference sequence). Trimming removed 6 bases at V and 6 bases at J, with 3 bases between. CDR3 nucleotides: TGCAGTGCGGGTCAGCCCCAGCATTTT. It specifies CSAGQPQHF.

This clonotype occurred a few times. The CDR3 region has the DNA TGCAGTGCTAGAGGGTCGGGGGGACGGCAAGGGAATCAGCCCCAGCATTTT. Its translation is CSARGSGGRQGNQPQHF. The chain links TRBV20-1 to TRBJ1-5; possibly TRBD1 for D (5 bases). This CDR3 comprises 17 residues. V lost 1 base and J 4 bases, leaving 20 bases between the germline ends. Germline CDR1 and CDR2: DFQATT and SNEGSKA (reference sequence).

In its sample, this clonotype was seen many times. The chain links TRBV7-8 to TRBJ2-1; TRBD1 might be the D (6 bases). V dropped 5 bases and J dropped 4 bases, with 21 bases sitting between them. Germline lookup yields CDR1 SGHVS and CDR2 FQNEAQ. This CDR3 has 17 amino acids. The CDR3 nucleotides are TGTGCCAGCAGCCCAAGGCCCCGGGACACTTTGTACAATGAGCAGTTCTTC. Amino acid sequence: CASSPRPRDTLYNEQFF. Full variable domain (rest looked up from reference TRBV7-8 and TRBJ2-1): GAGVSQSPRYKVAKRGQDVALRCDPISGHVSLFWYQQALGQGPEFLTYFQNEAQLDKSGLPSDRFFAERPEGSVSTLKIQRTQQEDSAVYLCASSPRPRDTLYNEQFFGPGTRLTVL.

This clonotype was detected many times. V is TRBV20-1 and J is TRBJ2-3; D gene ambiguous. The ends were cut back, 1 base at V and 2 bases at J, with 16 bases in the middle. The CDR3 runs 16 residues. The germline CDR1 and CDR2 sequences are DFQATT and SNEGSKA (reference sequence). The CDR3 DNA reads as TGCAGTGCTAGAGTAAAAACTCCTACACACACAGATACGCAGTATTTT. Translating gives CSARVKTPTHTDTQYF.

The DNA for the CDR3 is TGTGCCAGCAGCGTGAAGGGGGGGACTGAAGCTTTCTTT. It specifies CASSVKGGTEAFF. The chain couples TRBV9 to TRBJ1-1; maybe TRBD1 (6 bases). Germline V gives CDR1 SGDLS, CDR2 YYNGEE. The CDR3 runs 13 residues. The V end was cut by 2 bases, the J end by 5 bases, with 10 bases between. The full variable domain, completed using reference TRBV9 and TRBJ1-1, is DSGVTQTPKHLITATGQRVTLRCSPRSGDLSVYWYQQSLDQGLQFLIQYYNGEERAKGNILERFSAQQFPDLHSELNLSSLELGDSALYFCASSVKGGTEAFFGQGTRLTVV.

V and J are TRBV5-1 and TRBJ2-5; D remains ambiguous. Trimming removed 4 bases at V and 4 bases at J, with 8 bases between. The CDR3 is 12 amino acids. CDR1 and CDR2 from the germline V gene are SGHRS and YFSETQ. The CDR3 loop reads CASSRPGETQYF. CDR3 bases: TGCGCCAGCAGCCGCCCGGGAGAGACCCAGTACTTC.

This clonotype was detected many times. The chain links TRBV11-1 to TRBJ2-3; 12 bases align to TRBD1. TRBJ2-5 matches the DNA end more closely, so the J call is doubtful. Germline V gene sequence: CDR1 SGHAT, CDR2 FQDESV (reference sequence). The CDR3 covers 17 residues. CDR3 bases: TGTGCCAGCAGCCTAACCTCCGGGACAGGGGGCTCAGAGACCCAGTACTTC. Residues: CASSLTSGTGGSETQYF.

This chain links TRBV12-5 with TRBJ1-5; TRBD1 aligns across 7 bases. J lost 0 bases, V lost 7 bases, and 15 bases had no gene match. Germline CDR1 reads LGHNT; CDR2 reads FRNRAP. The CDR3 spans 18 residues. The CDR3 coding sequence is TGTGCTAGTGCCCTCCCCCGGGACAGATCTTATAGCAATCAGCCCCAGCATTTT. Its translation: CASALPRDRSYSNQPQHF.

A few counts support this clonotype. The CDR3 DNA follows: TGCAGCGTTGGGAGGATGGCAGGGGGCTACGAGCAGTACTTC. Residues: CSVGRMAGGYEQYF. J is TRBJ2-7 and V is TRBV29-1; 7 nucleotides agree with TRBD1. CDR3 length: 14 amino acids. The V segment lost 4 bases and the J segment 3 bases; nucleotides outside the gene matches: 9. Germline loops: CDR1 SQVTM, CDR2 ANQGSEA.

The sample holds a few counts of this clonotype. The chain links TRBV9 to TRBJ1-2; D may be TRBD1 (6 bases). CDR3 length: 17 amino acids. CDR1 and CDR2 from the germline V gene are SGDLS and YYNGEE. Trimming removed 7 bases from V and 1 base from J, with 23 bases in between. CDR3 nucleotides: TGTGCCAGCGGCTACAAGCCCCTGACAGGACTTAACTATGGCTACACCTTC. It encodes CASGYKPLTGLNYGYTF.